These T cell receptor beta chains were read from a single sample in a study of Ad26.COV2.S vaccination and SARS-CoV-2 variants. The data were produced by immunoSEQ multiplex PCR, yet TCRdb's version contains in-frame clones alone and is incomplete. The table records hundreds of thousands of clones, about 90% of them present only once. This material consisted of peripheral blood, taken in a trial of Ad26.COV2.S vaccine versus placebo. The receptors were gathered from a person between 18 and 65 years old who received the Ad26.COV2.S COVID-19 vaccine or a placebo. Each CDR3 is given without its conserved first and last residue. Rows give clone size only sometimes, using once, few, many, or a class for an expanded clone.

NA TRBJ2-7 TRBV20-1 SARPSYEQY
NA TRBJ1-4 TRBV18 ASSPPGLRGEKLF
few TRBJ2-2 TRBV7-9 ASSPGRGELF
NA TRBJ1-4 TRBV19 ASRLDRGATNEKLF
few TRBJ1-6 TRBV6-5 ASRQYNSPLH
NA TRBJ2-5 TRBV6-6 ASRELYQETQY
NA TRBJ1-2 TRBV20-1 SASYEGGYT
NA TRBJ2-7 TRBV30 AWSKGYYEQY
NA TRBJ1-5 TRBV12-3/TRBV12-4 ASSGNQPQH
NA TRBJ2-3 TRBV5-4 ASSFLAGADTQY
NA TRBJ2-7 TRBV3-1/TRBV3-2 ASSHSGHERY
NA TRBJ2-5 TRBV14 ASSQRTGSQETQY
NA TRBJ2-7 TRBV7-2 ASSSGLAGTTYEQY
NA TRBJ1-6 TRBV6-6 ASRQGRWDSPLH
NA TRBJ1-1 TRBV21-1 ASSKVGFTDTEAF
few TRBJ2-7 TRBV6-6 ASSPGGADPYEQY
NA TRBJ2-2 TRBV5-1 ASSWKLQENTGELF
NA TRBJ2-7 TRBV9 ASSLGTSGSYEQY
NA TRBJ2-3 TRBV9 ASSVTSLGTDTQY
NA TRBJ2-5 TRBV19 ASSSRRTGTGETQY
NA TRBJ1-5 TRBV15 ATSNRDRSSNQPQH
once TRBJ1-2 TRBV3-1/TRBV3-2 ASSQEGYGYT
NA TRBJ2-3 TRBV9 ASSVVGNTDTQY
NA TRBJ2-7 TRBV7-2 ASSSFQGLEQY
NA TRBJ2-7 TRBV6-1 ASSEDVSGGREQY
NA TRBJ2-3 TRBV5-1 ASSFQLAKSTDTQY
once TRBJ2-3 TRBV3-1/TRBV3-2 ASSHGGWADTQY
NA TRBJ1-2 TRBV6-6 ASRPGTAQNYGYT
NA TRBJ1-4 TRBV28 ASSKDKAGTEKLF
NA TRBJ1-1 TRBV3-1/TRBV3-2 ASSKTGGKNTEAF
NA TRBJ2-5 TRBV7-3 ASSPNPGSRETQY
NA TRBJ1-3 TRBV5-1 ASSFLDRSSGNTIY
NA TRBJ2-7 TRBV18 ASSPRDARGNEQY
NA TRBJ1-4 TRBV19 ASSIGGEKLF
NA TRBJ2-3 TRBV10-3 AISESGGQLTDTQY
once TRBJ2-5 TRBV2 ASSSYGVSETQY
NA TRBJ2-3 TRBV11-2 ASSSLAWGEDTQY
NA TRBJ2-5 TRBV9 ASSGLVTETQY
NA TRBJ2-5 TRBV12-5 ASGLGRRETQY
few TRBJ1-2 TRBV6-5 ASSQQGGWGYT
NA TRBJ1-5 TRBV19 ASHLPGRGDQPQH
few TRBJ2-2 TRBV6-5 ASSYSRAGELF
NA TRBJ1-1 TRBV4-1 ASSLRGEPMNTEAF
NA TRBJ2-7 TRBV24-1 ASLRTYEQY
NA TRBJ1-2 TRBV19 ASSLPGQGARGYGYT
few TRBJ2-1 TRBV7-6 ASSPPRGPNEQF
NA TRBJ2-1 TRBV5-4 ASSSSGRSYNEQF
NA TRBJ2-1 TRBV20-1 SASFRLAGAYNEQF
NA TRBJ2-7 TRBV5-4 ASSYIDEQY
NA TRBJ1-2 TRBV28 ASTKRNYGYT
NA TRBJ1-4 TRBV3-1/TRBV3-2 ASSPGAATNEKLF
NA TRBJ1-2 TRBV2 ASSKDSRTNYGYT
NA TRBJ2-7 TRBV4-1 ASSQGTNPGSYEQY
NA TRBJ2-5 TRBV25-1 ASSRQGASRETQY
NA TRBJ2-1 TRBV2 ASSDSSSYNEQF
NA TRBJ1-4 TRBV9 ASSVDRQPNEKLF
NA TRBJ2-7 TRBV30 AWRPGSSYEQY
NA TRBJ2-5 TRBV18 ASSFRDSNQETQY
NA TRBJ1-5 TRBV30 AWTPGGNQPQH
NA TRBJ2-7 TRBV7-3 ASSKGDRGYEQY